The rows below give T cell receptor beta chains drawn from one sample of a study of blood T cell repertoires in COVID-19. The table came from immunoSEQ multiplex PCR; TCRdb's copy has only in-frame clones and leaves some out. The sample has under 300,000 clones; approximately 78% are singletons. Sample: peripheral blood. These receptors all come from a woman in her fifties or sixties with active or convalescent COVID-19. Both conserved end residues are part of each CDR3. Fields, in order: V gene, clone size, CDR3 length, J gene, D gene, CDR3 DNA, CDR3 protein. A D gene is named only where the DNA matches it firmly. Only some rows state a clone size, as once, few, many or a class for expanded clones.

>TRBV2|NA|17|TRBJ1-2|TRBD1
TGTGCCAGCAGTGAAGTACCACAGGGGTGGTTTAACTATGGCTACACCTTC
CASSEVPQGWFNYGYTF
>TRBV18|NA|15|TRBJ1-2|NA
TGTGCCAGCTCACCATCAAGGGGCGATAACTATGGCTACACCTTC
CASSPSRGDNYGYTF
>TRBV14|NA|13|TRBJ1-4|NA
TGTGCCAGCAGCCAAGAATATCGTGAAAAACTGTTTTTT
CASSQEYREKLFF
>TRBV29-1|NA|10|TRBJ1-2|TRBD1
TGCAGCGTTGGGGGGACAGCTTACACCTTC
CSVGGTAYTF
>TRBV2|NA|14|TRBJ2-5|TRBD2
TGTGCCAGCAGTGAATGGACTAGCTGGGAGACCCAGTACTTC
CASSEWTSWETQYF
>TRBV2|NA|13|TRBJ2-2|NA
TGTGCCAGCAGTCCCGCGAACACCGGGGAGCTGTTTTTT
CASSPANTGELFF
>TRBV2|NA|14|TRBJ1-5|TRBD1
TGTGCCAGCAGTGGGGCAGGGGGGAATCAGCCCCAGCATTTT
CASSGAGGNQPQHF
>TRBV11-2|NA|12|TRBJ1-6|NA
TGTGCCAGCAGCTTCTCAGGATCACCCCTCCACTTT
CASSFSGSPLHF
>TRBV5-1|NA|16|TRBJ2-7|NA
TGCGCCAGCAGCGGGGGGAGTTATGGCGACTCCTACGAGCAGTACTTC
CASSGGSYGDSYEQYF
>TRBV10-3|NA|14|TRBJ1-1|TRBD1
TGTGCCATCAGCGCGATGACAGGGGGCACTGAAGCTTTCTTT
CAISAMTGGTEAFF
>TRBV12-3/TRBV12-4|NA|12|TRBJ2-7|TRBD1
TGTGCCAGCAGTCCCGGGGACAGACTCGCGTACTTC
CASSPGDRLAYF
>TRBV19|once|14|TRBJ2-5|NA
TGTGCCAGTAGTATGGAGCTGCTCCAAGAGACCCAGTACTTC
CASSMELLQETQYF
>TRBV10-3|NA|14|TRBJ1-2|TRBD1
TGTGCCATCGTCAAGGGACAGGTCATCTCTGGCTACACCTTC
CAIVKGQVISGYTF
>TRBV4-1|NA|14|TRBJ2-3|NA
TGCGCCAGCAGCCAAATAGGGAGCGGGGATACGCAGTATTTT
CASSQIGSGDTQYF
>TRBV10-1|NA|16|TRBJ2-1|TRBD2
TGCGCCAGCAGTGAACGTTCGGGGGGGCCCTACAATGAGCAGTTCTTC
CASSERSGGPYNEQFF
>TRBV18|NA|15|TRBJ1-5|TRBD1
TGTGCCAGCTCACCCGGACAGGGGGCTTATCAGCCCCAGCATTTT
CASSPGQGAYQPQHF
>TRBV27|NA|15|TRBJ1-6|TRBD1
TGTGCCAGCAGTTTATCATGGACAGGGGAATCACCCCTCCACTTT
CASSLSWTGESPLHF
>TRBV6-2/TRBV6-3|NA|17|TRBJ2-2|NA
TGTGCCAGCAGTTACCGCGTGTGGGGGCCATACACCGGGGAGCTGTTTTTT
CASSYRVWGPYTGELFF
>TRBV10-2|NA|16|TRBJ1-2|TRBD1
TGCGCCAGCATACACCCTGACTCGACAGGGAACTATGGCTACACCTTC
CASIHPDSTGNYGYTF
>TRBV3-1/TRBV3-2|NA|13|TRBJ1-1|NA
TGTGCCAGCAGCCAAGGCGAGGTTCCTGAAGCTTTCTTT
CASSQGEVPEAFF
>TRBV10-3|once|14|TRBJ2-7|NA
TGTGCCATCAGTGAGCTAGGGGCGCTTGGCGAGCAGTACTTC
CAISELGALGEQYF
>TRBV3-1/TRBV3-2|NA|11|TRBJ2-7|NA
TGTGCCAGCAGCCGAACTTACGAGCAGTACTTC
CASSRTYEQYF
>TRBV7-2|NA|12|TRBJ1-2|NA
TGTGCCAGCAGCTTACTAGATCTGGGCTACACCTTC
CASSLLDLGYTF
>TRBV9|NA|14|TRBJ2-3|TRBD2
TGTGCCAGCAGCGATAGCGGGGGCTCAGATACGCAGTATTTT
CASSDSGGSDTQYF
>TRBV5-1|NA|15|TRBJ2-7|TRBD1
TGCGCCAGCAGGCAGGGGGCAGGGGGCAAATACGAGCAGTACTTC
CASRQGAGGKYEQYF
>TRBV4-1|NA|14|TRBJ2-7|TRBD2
TGCGCCAGCAGCCAAGAGGGGACTAGAAACGAGCAGTACTTC
CASSQEGTRNEQYF
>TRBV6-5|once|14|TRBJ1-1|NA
TGTGCCAGCAGCCCCGGGACAACCAACACTGAAGCTTTCTTT
CASSPGTTNTEAFF
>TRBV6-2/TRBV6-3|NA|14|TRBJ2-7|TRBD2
TGTGCCAGCAGTTACGGCGGGGGGCCATACGAGCAGTACTTC
CASSYGGGPYEQYF
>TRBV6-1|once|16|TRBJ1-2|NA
TGTGCCAGCAGTGGTCAGCCTCCCGGTGGGGGGTATGGCTACACCTTC
CASSGQPPGGGYGYTF
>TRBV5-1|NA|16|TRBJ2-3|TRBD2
TGCGCCAGCAGCGAACGTCCGGGGGGGAGCACAGATACGCAGTATTTT
CASSERPGGSTDTQYF
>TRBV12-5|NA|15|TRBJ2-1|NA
TGTGCTAGTGGTGGGGCTTCAGGTGGGGGCGGTGAGCAGTTCTTC
CASGGASGGGGEQFF
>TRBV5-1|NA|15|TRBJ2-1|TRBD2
TGCGCCAGCAGCCCGGACGGGGGGGATTACAATGAGCAGTTCTTC
CASSPDGGDYNEQFF
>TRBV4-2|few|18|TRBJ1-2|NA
TGTGCCAGCAGCCAAGATCTGGTCCAGGTGCGCCCTAACTATGGCTACACCTTC
CASSQDLVQVRPNYGYTF
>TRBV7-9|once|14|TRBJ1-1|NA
TGTGCCAGCAGCCCATTGTCGCGGCACACTGAAGCTTTCTTT
CASSPLSRHTEAFF
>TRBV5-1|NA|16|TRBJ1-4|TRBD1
TGCGCCAGCAGCTTGGTCTTCAGGGGGCGGAATGAAAAACTGTTTTTT
CASSLVFRGRNEKLFF
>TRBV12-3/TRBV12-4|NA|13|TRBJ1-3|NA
TGTGCCAGCAGGTCTCTGTCTGGAAACACCATATATTTT
CASRSLSGNTIYF
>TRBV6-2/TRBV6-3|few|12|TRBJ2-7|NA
TGTGCCAGCAGTTATAGTGCCTACGAGCAGTACTTC
CASSYSAYEQYF
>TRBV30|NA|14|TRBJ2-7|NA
TGTGCCTGGAGCCAAGGAACGGGGGGCAACGAGCAGTACTTC
CAWSQGTGGNEQYF
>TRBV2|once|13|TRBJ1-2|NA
TGTGCCAGCAGTGAAGGGGGAGGCTATGGCTACACCTTC
CASSEGGGYGYTF
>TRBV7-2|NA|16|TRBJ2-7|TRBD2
TGTGCCAGCAGCTTAGGGGGTCCCGGGACTAGCTACGAGCAGTACTTC
CASSLGGPGTSYEQYF
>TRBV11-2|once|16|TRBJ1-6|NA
TGTGCCAGCAGCTTTGGCTCAGGGCCCCTTGATTCACCCCTCCACTTT
CASSFGSGPLDSPLHF
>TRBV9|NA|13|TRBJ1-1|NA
TGTGCCAGCAGCGTAGCGTCCGACACTGAAGCTTTCTTT
CASSVASDTEAFF
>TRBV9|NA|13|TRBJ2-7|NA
TGTGCCAGCAGCGTACAGGGTCGGGACGAGCAGTACTTC
CASSVQGRDEQYF
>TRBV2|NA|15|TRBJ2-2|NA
TGTGCCAGCACCCGAAGTATGGCAGGGTCCGGGGAGCTGTTTTTT
CASTRSMAGSGELFF
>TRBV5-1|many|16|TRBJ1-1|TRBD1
TGCGCCAGCGGTTCCTCAGGCAGGGGGTCGAACACTGAAGCTTTCTTT
CASGSSGRGSNTEAFF